The entry below gives a single TCR beta chain sequence along with its context. The data derive from a study of cytomegalovirus exposure and HLA in healthy donors. A multiplex PCR was run with 60 Vbeta primers and 13 Jbeta primers. Sequencing used immunoSEQ multiplex PCR; TCRdb keeps in-frame clones, though not all of them. The sample has about 94,000 clones; around three fifths are singletons. Per the germline V gene, CDR1 is MGHDK and CDR2 is SYGVNS. V was clipped by 4 bases and J by 4 bases, with 16 bases between them. The CDR3 is 15 residues long. The receptor was derived from a young man in good health and CMV-seronegative. V gene TRBV25-1 combines with J gene TRBJ2-5; D possibly corresponds to TRBD2 (6 bases). Material: PBMCs. DNA for the CDR3: TGTGCCAGCAGTGTTCCCGGGACTTATGCAGAGACCCAGTACTTC. Its translation is CASSVPGTYAETQYF.